This T cell receptor (beta chain) was captured in a study of blood T cell repertoires in COVID-19. About the study: Italy, Spain and the United States were the sources of the convalescent and acute COVID-19 samples. T cells, B-cell-depleted T cells, or PBMCs supplied cDNA or gDNA.

Generated by immunoSEQ multiplex PCR, the TCRdb table keeps only in-frame clones and is missing some. This sample has some 120,000 clones, with approximately 85% found just once. The CDR3 contains 14 residues. Trimming removed 7 bases from V and 3 bases from J, with 12 bases in between. The V gene's germline CDR1 is WNHNN and CDR2 SYGVQD (reference sequence). Sequencing was carried out using peripheral blood. The TCR sequence derives from a woman over 75 with acute or convalescent COVID-19. The J gene is TRBJ2-2, the V gene TRBV10-1; a possible D gene is TRBD1 (6 bases). CDR3 loop: CASNRDIDTGELFF. CDR3 DNA: TGCGCCAGCAACCGGGACATCGACACCGGGGAGCTGTTTTTT.